The rows below give T cell receptor beta chains drawn from one sample of a study of technical replicates of blood from a few donors. The protocol was immunoSEQ multiplex PCR, while the TCRdb copy is restricted to in-frame clones and leaves out a portion. The sample lists approximately 76,000 clones; roughly nine tenths were seen once. The sample taken for sequencing was T cells isolated from PBMCs. Receptor source: a human donor in good health. The CDR3 runs from the conserved cysteine through the conserved F or W. The order of the fields is clone size, D gene, V gene, J gene, CDR3 length, CDR3 DNA, CDR3 protein. A D gene is named only where the DNA matches it firmly. Only some rows state a clone size, as once, few, many or a class for expanded clones.

-	-	TRBV21-1	TRBJ2-6	21	TGTGCCAGCACCTCTAAAACAGGGGTCACCTCGGAGTATTCTGGGGCCAACGTCCTGACTTTC	CASTSKTGVTSEYSGANVLTF
-	-	TRBV7-5	TRBJ2-7	17	TGTGTCAGAAGCTTACCCTGGCCAGGGAATTGGCCCTACGAGCAGTACTTC	CVRSLPWPGNWPYEQYF
-	TRBD2	TRBV29-1	TRBJ2-5	11	TGCAGCGCCGGGGGGGGAGGGACCCAGTACTTC	CSAGGGGTQYF
-	-	TRBV27	TRBJ1-1	14	TGTGCCAGCAGTCCCACGAGGCTACAAATTGAAGCTTTCTTT	CASSPTRLQIEAFF
-	-	TRBV5-1	TRBJ2-5	14	TGCGCCAGCAGCTGGGGCCTAGCGAAAGAGACCCAGTACTTC	CASSWGLAKETQYF
-	TRBD2	TRBV7-8	TRBJ2-1	21	TGTGCCAGCAGCCCGAGGGCCTTTAGCGGGAGGACCTCCAGGTCCTACAATGAGCAGTTCTTC	CASSPRAFSGRTSRSYNEQFF
few	-	TRBV28	TRBJ2-6	14	TGTGCCAGCAAAATTGGAGGTGGGGCCAACGTCCTGACTTTC	CASKIGGGANVLTF
-	-	TRBV13	TRBJ1-1	19	TGTGCCAGCAGCTTGGTCATCCTCAGGGGAAGAAAATTCAACACTGAAGCTTTCTTT	CASSLVILRGRKFNTEAFF
-	TRBD2	TRBV6-1	TRBJ2-7	17	TGTGCCAGCAGTGACAATGGGGGGGGTATCCTTCGTTACGAGCAGTACTTC	CASSDNGGGILRYEQYF
once	TRBD1	TRBV30	TRBJ1-2	12	TGTGCCTGGGAACAGGGGTCCTATGGCTACACCTTC	CAWEQGSYGYTF
once	-	TRBV5-4	TRBJ2-3	16	TGTGCCAGCAGCTTGGGGGGGCCCGACTTCACAGATACGCAGTATTTT	CASSLGGPDFTDTQYF
-	-	TRBV4-1	TRBJ1-1	14	TGCGCCAGCGGGAAAAGGACAGTGAACACTGAAGCTTTCTTT	CASGKRTVNTEAFF
-	-	TRBV7-9	TRBJ2-1	13	TGTGCCAGCAGCCCCGGGAGGGGGCAGGAGCAGTTCTTC	CASSPGRGQEQFF
-	-	TRBV10-2	TRBJ2-7	18	TGCGCCAGCAGTGAGTCCCCCACAACAGGGAGTCCAACCTACGAGCAGTACTTC	CASSESPTTGSPTYEQYF
-	TRBD1	TRBV5-1	TRBJ1-2	17	TGCGCCAGCAGCTTGTCGCGGGACAGGGGCCCTAATGGTGGCTACACCTTC	CASSLSRDRGPNGGYTF
-	-	TRBV28	TRBJ1-5	15	TGTGCCAGCAGTTTGTCCAGGGGAAACAATCAGCCCCAGCATTTT	CASSLSRGNNQPQHF
-	TRBD1	TRBV11-3	TRBJ1-3	14	TGTGCCAGCAGGGAGACAGGGACTGGAAACACCATATATTTT	CASRETGTGNTIYF
-	-	TRBV7-9	TRBJ1-2	16	TGTGCCAGCAGCTGGAGACGGACAGCCGTTAACTATGGCTACACCTTC	CASSWRRTAVNYGYTF
-	TRBD1	TRBV6-1	TRBJ2-1	15	TGTGCCAGCAGTGAAGCCCTGGACAGGCGCAATGAGCAGTTCTTC	CASSEALDRRNEQFF
-	-	TRBV27	TRBJ1-3	15	TGTGCCAGCAGTTTAATCGGGGGTTTTGGAAACACCATATATTTT	CASSLIGGFGNTIYF
-	-	TRBV5-1	TRBJ1-2	16	TGCGCCAGCAGCTTGGGGCCCTCGCTTGGTCACTATGGCTACACCTTC	CASSLGPSLGHYGYTF
-	-	TRBV6-1	TRBJ2-1	13	TGTGCCAGCAGTGGGCTGGAGGTGGGTGAGCAGTTCTTC	CASSGLEVGEQFF
once	TRBD1	TRBV19	TRBJ1-2	15	TGTGCCAGTAGTATGGGCGGACAGGGCGTCTATGGCTACACCTTC	CASSMGGQGVYGYTF
-	TRBD2	TRBV6-1	TRBJ2-5	14	TGTGCCAGCAGTGGACTAGCGCGACAAGAGACCCAGTACTTC	CASSGLARQETQYF
-	-	TRBV7-9	TRBJ1-5	14	TGTGCCAGCAGCTTAGCGGCCAGCAATCAGCCCCAGCATTTT	CASSLAASNQPQHF
-	-	TRBV2	TRBJ1-5	12	TGTGCCAGCAGTGACAGAAATCAGCCCCAGCATTTT	CASSDRNQPQHF
-	-	TRBV5-6	TRBJ1-2	11	TGTGCCAGCAGCTTGATACAGGCCATCACCTTC	CASSLIQAITF
-	TRBD2	TRBV7-7	TRBJ2-2	15	TGTGCTAGCAGCTCTAGCGGGGGTTTTTCCGGGGAGCTGTTTTTT	CASSSSGGFSGELFF
-	-	TRBV6-1	TRBJ1-2	12	TGTGCCAGCAGTTTCGGGGGAATTGGCTACACCTTC	CASSFGGIGYTF
-	TRBD2	TRBV25-1	TRBJ2-7	13	TGTGCCAGCAGTGTAGCGGGACTGTACGAGCAGTACTTC	CASSVAGLYEQYF
-	-	TRBV2	TRBJ1-2	15	TGTGCCAGCAGTGATTTGGGGGGGTACGACTATGGCTACACCTTC	CASSDLGGYDYGYTF
-	-	TRBV18	TRBJ1-5	14	TGTGCCAGCTCACCACCATACCACTTGGAGCCCCAGCATTTT	CASSPPYHLEPQHF
-	TRBD1	TRBV5-1	TRBJ1-6	19	TGCGCCAGCAGCTTGGCAGGACAGGGCGCGACTTCCTATAATTCACCCCTCCACTTT	CASSLAGQGATSYNSPLHF
-	TRBD2	TRBV30	TRBJ2-7	14	TGTGCCTGGAGTCCCTCGGCGGGGGGATACGAGCAGTACTTC	CAWSPSAGGYEQYF
once	TRBD2	TRBV4-1	TRBJ2-7	19	TGCGCCAGCAGCCAAGAAAGAGGTTTAGAACTAGCGCTTTCCTACGAGCAGTACTTC	CASSQERGLELALSYEQYF
-	-	TRBV14	TRBJ2-7	15	TGTGCCAGCAGCCCCTTCCGGGTCACCACCTACGAGCAGTACTTC	CASSPFRVTTYEQYF
-	TRBD2	TRBV7-9	TRBJ2-7	15	TGTGCCAGCAGCCGGGGACTAGCGGGAGCCCACGAGCAGTACTTC	CASSRGLAGAHEQYF
-	-	TRBV19	TRBJ2-6	16	TGTGCCAGTAGTACACTCGGTTCTTCTGGGGCCAACGTCCTGACTTTC	CASSTLGSSGANVLTF
-	TRBD2	TRBV28	TRBJ2-7	14	TGTGCCAGCAGTTTTTTGGGACTAGCGGGGGAGCAGTACTTC	CASSFLGLAGEQYF
-	-	TRBV11-2	TRBJ1-5	15	TGTGCCAGCAGCCAGGGGCAGGGAAGGTATCAGCCCCAGCATTTT	CASSQGQGRYQPQHF
-	-	TRBV2	TRBJ1-3	12	TGTGCCAGCAGTGACGGGGGAAACACCATATATTTT	CASSDGGNTIYF
-	TRBD2	TRBV4-1	TRBJ2-1	17	TGCGCCAGCAGCCCCCCTATGACTAGCGGGAGGGCCATTGAGCAGTTCTTC	CASSPPMTSGRAIEQFF
-	-	TRBV27	TRBJ1-4	15	TGTGCCAGCAGGGGGCAGGGTGCAACTAATGAAAAACTGTTTTTT	CASRGQGATNEKLFF
-	TRBD2	TRBV7-6	TRBJ2-3	18	TGTGCCAGCAGCTCCCACCCTTTAGCGGGGGGACGCACAGATACGCAGTATTTT	CASSSHPLAGGRTDTQYF
-	TRBD1	TRBV19	TRBJ2-7	14	TGTGCCAGTAGGCCGACAGGGGGCAACTACGAGCAGTACTTC	CASRPTGGNYEQYF
-	-	TRBV30	TRBJ1-4	14	TGTGCCTGGAGTGATGGAGGGGCCGGCGGAAAACTGTTTTTT	CAWSDGGAGGKLFF
-	-	TRBV30	TRBJ1-4	14	TGTGCCTGGAGTGTGGGGGGAGGGGATGAAAAACTGTTTTTT	CAWSVGGGDEKLFF
-	-	TRBV29-1	TRBJ2-1	13	TGCAGCGTTGACGGTAGGGGTGGGAATGAGCAGTTCTTC	CSVDGRGGNEQFF
-	TRBD2	TRBV7-8	TRBJ2-7	17	TGTGCCAGCAGCCCACGACTAGCGCGAATTAGCTCCTACGAGCAGTACTTC	CASSPRLARISSYEQYF
few	-	TRBV10-3	TRBJ1-2	15	TGTGCCATCAGTGAGCTAAAGACAGGCCCCTATGGCTACACCTTC	CAISELKTGPYGYTF
-	TRBD1	TRBV7-9	TRBJ1-2	14	TGTGCCAGCAGCTTAGGACAGGGGAAACGGGGCTACACCTTC	CASSLGQGKRGYTF
-	-	TRBV19	TRBJ1-5	14	TGTGCCAGTAGTCGGACAAGGACCGATCAGCCCCAGCATTTT	CASSRTRTDQPQHF
-	-	TRBV4-2	TRBJ2-2	14	TGTGCCAGCAGCCAAGAGGGCCCCACCGGGGAGCTGTTTTTT	CASSQEGPTGELFF
-	-	TRBV10-3	TRBJ2-3	16	TGTGCCATCAGTGATCCGACAGGATCGAGGGTGTATACGCAGTATTTT	CAISDPTGSRVYTQYF
-	TRBD2	TRBV7-7	TRBJ2-2	16	TGTGCCAGCAGCTTAGGACTAGCGGGAGGGGCCGGGGAGCTGTTTTTT	CASSLGLAGGAGELFF
-	-	TRBV9	TRBJ2-2	14	TGTGCCAGCAGCGTTGTACAGACCACCGGGGAGCTGTTTTTT	CASSVVQTTGELFF
-	TRBD1	TRBV4-2	TRBJ1-2	16	TGTGCCAGCAGCCAAGACTACAGGGGGCTGAACTATGGCTACACCTTC	CASSQDYRGLNYGYTF
-	-	TRBV18	TRBJ1-2	15	TGTGCCAGCTCACCACCGAGGGTCGCTAACTATGGCTACACCTTC	CASSPPRVANYGYTF
-	-	TRBV19	TRBJ1-3	15	TGTGCCAGTAGTACTGCGGGGACCCGTGGAAACACCATATATTTT	CASSTAGTRGNTIYF
-	-	TRBV28	TRBJ2-1	18	TGTGCCAGCAGCCCCACCCAACTAACCAGAAGCTCCTACAATGAGCAGTTCTTC	CASSPTQLTRSSYNEQFF